The clone carrying this TCR beta chain came up once. Regarding time point: persistent/refractory GD, antithyroid drugs over 5 years with positive TRAb. PBMC RNA served as the TCR library source. This sample was taken from a study of regulatory T cells in long-lasting Graves disease. Germline trimming cut 4 bases from V and 0 bases from J; bases unmatched to any gene: 10. The germline gives CDR1 MNHEY, CDR2 SMNVEV (reference sequence). The CDR3 has 17 amino acids. CDR3-region Arm-PCR and iRepertoire HTBI primers produced the TCR beta libraries. In TCRdb, the multiplex PCR reads were re-called with MiXCR into one record per CDR3 protein. This table has 400,000 to 500,000 distinct CDR3 sequences, 21% appearing once.

Here the sequenced sample was peripheral blood mononuclear cells (PBMCs), taken when the disease was refractory, from a patient treated with antithyroid drugs. The TCR sequence derives from a female donor with Graves disease. The V call is TRBV27, the J call TRBJ2-7; 9 nucleotides match TRBD2. DNA of the CDR3: TGTGCCAGCAGTTCCCTGACTAGCGGTACGAGCTCCTACGAGCAGTACTTC. Encoded protein: CASSSLTSGTSSYEQYF.